This TCR beta chain was obtained from a study of blood T cell repertoires in COVID-19. Study-wide background: In each case, the material was cDNA or gDNA derived from T cells, B-cell-depleted T cells, or PBMCs.

Repertoires were generated with immunoSEQ multiplex PCR, while TCRdb's copy carries only in-frame clones and drops some. The sample shows over 130,000 clones, approximately 83% of them seen only once. The CDR3 extends over 14 amino acids. V was shortened by 0 bases and J by 5 bases, with 11 bases between the two germline ends. Germline lookup yields CDR1 SGDLS and CDR2 YYNGEE. Sequencing used peripheral blood. The chain uses TRBV9 and TRBJ1-2; D is uncertain. The TCR sequence derives from a woman between 55 and 75 years old with acute or convalescent COVID-19. The CDR3 DNA is TGTGCCAGCAGCGTAGCTGACGGACTATATGGCTACACCTTC. It specifies CASSVADGLYGYTF.